The 27 T cell receptor beta chains given below trace back to one sample, sequenced in a study of blood T cell repertoires in COVID-19. This table comes from immunoSEQ multiplex PCR, and its TCRdb copy is limited to in-frame clones, with some not included. The sample consists of 200,000 or so clones, 75% to 90% of them appearing once. The specimen was peripheral blood. These receptors all come from a woman aged 40 to 50 with acute or convalescent COVID-19.

The chain carries TRBV25-1 and TRBJ2-2; 7 bases align to TRBD1. V lost 6 bases and J lost 1; bases outside the gene matches: 2. Germline V lookup: CDR1 MGHDK, CDR2 SYGVNS. The CDR3 is 14 amino acids. CDR3: CASSRQGNTGELFF. CDR3 bases: TGTGCCAGCAGCAGACAGGGGAACACCGGGGAGCTGTTTTTT.

V is TRBV5-4 and J is TRBJ2-5; 9 bases match TRBD2. V lost 3 bases to trimming and J lost 2 bases; unmatched junction nucleotides: 8. The CDR3 consists of 16 residues. CDR1 and CDR2 from the germline V gene are SGHNT and YYREEE (reference sequence). The CDR3 coding sequence is TGTGCCAGCAGCTACTATAGCGGGGGAAATCAAGAGACCCAGTACTTC. This sequence encodes CASSYYSGGNQETQYF.

About this clone: One end of the junction is discordant with germline, which a read error may explain. The chain uses TRBV5-6 and TRBJ1-4, with 7 bases lining up with TRBD1. Germline CDR1 reads SGHDT; CDR2 reads YYEEEE. CDR3 length equals 12 residues. For the CDR3, the DNA is TGTGCCAGCAGCTCGTTGGAGAGGGGGCAAGTTTTT. Amino acid sequence: CASSSLERGQVF.

J is TRBJ2-7 and V is TRBV10-1; D call uncertain. The V end lost 0 bases, the J end lost 2 bases, and 5 bases lay between the germline ends. Per the germline V gene, CDR1 is WNHNN and CDR2 is SYGVQD (reference sequence). CDR3 size: 13 residues. Written as DNA, the CDR3 is TGCGCCAGCAGTGAGTCACCAGCCTACGAGCAGTACTTC. Its protein product is CASSESPAYEQYF.

The J gene is TRBJ1-5, the V gene TRBV27, with TRBD1 matching over 7 bases. CDR1 and CDR2 from the germline V gene are MNHEY and SMNVEV (reference sequence). V dropped 5 bases and J dropped 0; count of bases not matched to a gene: 16. This CDR3 is 19 amino acids long. DNA of the CDR3: TGTGCCAGCAGTACCGACTACCCGGGACAGCCGTATAGCAATCAGCCCCAGCATTTT. This translates into CASSTDYPGQPYSNQPQHF.

V is TRBV6-6 and J is TRBJ2-7; 8 nucleotides line up with TRBD1. CDR1 is MNHNY, CDR2 SVGAGI, per germline (reference sequence). The CDR3 length is 16 residues. V gave up 5 bases and J gave up 6 bases; unmatched junction bases: 15. The CDR3 region is CASSQPQGAPMGEQYF. The CDR3 DNA sequence: TGTGCCAGCAGTCAACCTCAGGGGGCGCCAATGGGCGAGCAGTACTTC.

This rearrangement joins TRBV28 to TRBJ2-7; possibly TRBD2 for D (6 bases). Per the germline V gene, CDR1 is MDHEN and CDR2 is SYDVKM. The CDR3 is 12 residues long. The V end lost 8 bases, the J end lost 7 bases, and 15 bases lay between the germline ends. The CDR3 DNA reads as TGTGCCAGCTGTTGGGGGGTTGGGGAGCAGTACTTC. Protein sequence: CASCWGVGEQYF.

This clone occurred once. The chain uses TRBV28 and TRBJ2-7; 13 bases are a match to TRBD2. V lost 8 bases, J lost 3 bases, and 10 bases stayed unmatched. The CDR3 loop spans 16 amino acids. Germline CDR1 is MDHEN and CDR2 is SYDVKM. The CDR3: CASSQLGLAGVYEQYF. CDR3 coding DNA: TGTGCCAGCTCACAACTAGGACTAGCGGGAGTCTACGAGCAGTACTTC.

The chain recombines TRBV6-5 with TRBJ2-7; TRBD2 matches at 9 bases. Trimming at V came to 7 bases and at J to 3 bases, leaving 4 bases not matched to a gene. CDR3 length: 13 amino acids. Germline lookup yields CDR1 MNHEY and CDR2 SVGAGI. The CDR3 nucleotides read TGTGCCAGCACGGGCGGGGGGGACTACGAGCAGTACTTC. Encoded protein: CASTGGGDYEQYF.

This chain links TRBV6-5 with TRBJ1-6; D not resolved. V lost 7 bases to trimming and J lost 8 bases, with 18 bases between them. This CDR3 spans 15 amino acids. Germline loops: CDR1 MNHEY, CDR2 SVGAGI. The CDR3 reads CASMKAAVVDSPLHF. DNA of the CDR3: TGTGCCAGCATGAAGGCCGCGGTAGTGGATTCACCCCTCCACTTT.

This sequence joins TRBV9 and TRBJ2-1; D perhaps matches TRBD1 (5 bases). V lost 3 bases and J lost 5, with 15 bases in between. The length of the CDR3 is 15 residues. CDR1 SGDLS and CDR2 YYNGEE come from the germline V gene. The CDR3 DNA follows: TGTGCCAGCAGCGCCGATACCCGGACACACAATGAGCAGTTCTTC. Translated: CASSADTRTHNEQFF.

The chain has TRBV7-2 and TRBJ1-5, with D possibly TRBD1 on 5 matching bases. The CDR3 is 15 residues long. Trimming took 5 bases from V and 6 from J, leaving 17 bases between them. The germline gives CDR1 SGHTA, CDR2 FQGNSA. CDR3 sequence: CASSPWGGMGQPQHF. The CDR3 bases are TGTGCCAGCAGCCCCTGGGGGGGGATGGGTCAGCCCCAGCATTTT. The variable domain in full, with the rest retrieved from reference TRBV7-2 and TRBJ1-5, is GAGVSQSPSNKVTEKGKDVELRCDPISGHTALYWYRQSLGQGLEFLIYFQGNSAPDKSGLPSDRFSAERTGGSVSTLTIQRTQQEDSAVYLCASSPWGGMGQPQHFGDGTRLSIL.

The chain is built from TRBV27 and TRBJ1-1, with D perhaps TRBD1 (5 bases). The CDR3 sequence is 16 residues long. V was trimmed by 7 bases and J by 7 bases, leaving 25 bases between them. Germline assignment: CDR1 MNHEY and CDR2 SMNVEV (reference sequence). Here the CDR3 DNA reads TGTGCCAGCACCTCTCGGCAGGGTTTGATCCAGGGTGAAGCTTTCTTT. Translated: CASTSRQGLIQGEAFF.

The V call is TRBV19, the J call TRBJ1-2; 7 bases are a match to TRBD1. Trimming cost V 6 bases and J 4 bases; bases outside gene matches: 11. Germline V CDR1 and CDR2: LNHDA, SQIVND (reference sequence). This CDR3 comprises 15 residues. The CDR3 DNA reads TGTGCCAGTAGCAACGCCGGGACAGCTGCCTATGGCTACACCTTC. Amino acids: CASSNAGTAAYGYTF.

V usage is TRBV4-2 and J usage is TRBJ2-1; 10 nucleotides align to TRBD2. Germline CDR1 reads LGHNA; CDR2 reads YNFKEQ. The CDR3 length is 18 residues. Trimming removed 0 bases from V and 8 bases from J; junction bases left unmatched: 13. The CDR3 protein is CASSQDLGNGLAGDEQFF. CDR3 nucleotide sequence: TGTGCCAGCAGCCAAGATCTTGGAAATGGGCTAGCGGGAGATGAGCAGTTCTTC.

This clone was seen once. This chain uses TRBV3-1 (or the pseudogene TRBV3-2) with TRBJ1-5, with D perhaps matching TRBD1 (6 bases). This CDR3 has 15 amino acids. From germline, CDR1 is LGHDT and CDR2 YNNKEL (reference sequence). Trimming cost V 2 bases and J 6 bases, with 14 bases left between them. CDR3 in amino acids: CASSQTTTGIQPQHF. Written as DNA, the CDR3 is TGTGCCAGCAGCCAAACCACTACAGGGATTCAGCCCCAGCATTTT.

This clone was observed a handful of times. CDR3 sequence (DNA): TGTGCCAGCAGTGAACCCGGGACAGGCGGCTACGAGCAGTACTTC. Its translation: CASSEPGTGGYEQYF. The chain is built from TRBV6-1 and TRBJ2-7; 8 positions match TRBD1. The CDR3 sequence is 15 residues long. The germline gives CDR1 MNHNS, CDR2 SASEGT. V was clipped by 2 bases and J by 3 bases; unmatched bases: 6.

The chain links TRBV29-1 to TRBJ2-5, with 9 bases that match TRBD2. The CDR3 extends over 15 amino acids. With V trimmed by 7 bases and J by 8 bases, 17 bases remained unmatched. The germline gives CDR1 SQVTM, CDR2 ANQGSEA. CDR3 nucleotide sequence: TGCAGCGCCCGGCCTCGGGCTAGCGGGAAGAGCACCCAGTACTTC. Amino acids: CSARPRASGKSTQYF.

The rearrangement uses TRBV5-8 and TRBJ2-2; D is possibly TRBD2 (5 bases). The CDR3 is 17 residues long. Germline loops: CDR1 SGHTS, CDR2 YDEGEE. The ends were cut back, 4 bases at V and 1 base at J, with 17 bases in the middle. The CDR3 nucleotides read TGTGCCAGCAGCCCCCCGGGGTTTGCGGGGAACACCGGGGAGCTGTTTTTT. Translation gives CASSPPGFAGNTGELFF.

V and J are TRBV6-5 and TRBJ2-7; 9 bases agree with TRBD1. The germline gives CDR1 MNHEY, CDR2 SVGAGI. The V gene end was trimmed by 0 bases and the J gene end by 3 bases; junction bases not matched to a gene: 3. The CDR3 extends over 15 amino acids. In DNA form, the CDR3 reads TGTGCCAGCAGTTACTCGGAGACAGGGGGCTACGAGCAGTACTTC. This encodes CASSYSETGGYEQYF.

The V and J genes are TRBV7-8 and TRBJ2-1, with 11 nucleotides matching TRBD2. The V gene end was trimmed by 8 bases and the J gene end by 6 bases; junction bases not matched to a gene: 6. This CDR3 comprises 14 residues. Germline CDR1 reads SGHVS; CDR2 reads FQNEAQ. CDR3 DNA sequence: TGTGCCAGCTCCCGACTAGCGGGGCCCAATGAGCAGTTCTTC. Residues: CASSRLAGPNEQFF.

In this sample, this clone turned up a few times. The rearrangement links TRBV27 to TRBJ2-2, with D perhaps matching TRBD2 (6 bases). The CDR3 is 17 residues long. Germline V gives CDR1 MNHEY, CDR2 SMNVEV (reference sequence). The V and J ends lost 5 bases and 3 bases respectively, with 19 bases between them. CDR3 residues: CASSLRWGTGYTGELFF. DNA for the CDR3: TGTGCCAGCAGTCTAAGATGGGGGACTGGCTACACCGGGGAGCTGTTTTTT.

This clone was seen a single time. This chain joins TRBV10-3 and TRBJ1-1; the match to TRBD1 covers 9 bases. Trimming cost V 6 bases and J 4 bases; bases outside gene matches: 0. The germline V gene has CDR1 ENHRY and CDR2 SYGVKD. The CDR3 contains 12 residues. The CDR3 DNA is TGTGCCATCAGGACAGGGGGCACTGAAGCTTTCTTT. Translated, it gives CAIRTGGTEAFF.

The chain has TRBV7-2 and TRBJ2-7; tentative D call: TRBD1 (6 bases). Germline-derived CDR1 and CDR2 are SGHTA and FQGNSA. Deletions cut 5 bases from V and 4 bases from J, with 9 bases between. The CDR3 spans 12 residues. The CDR3, as DNA: TGTGCCAGCAGCCCGGGACATTACGAGCAGTACTTC. It encodes CASSPGHYEQYF. Combining the CDR3 with reference TRBV7-2 and TRBJ2-7 gives the whole variable domain GAGVSQSPSNKVTEKGKDVELRCDPISGHTALYWYRQSLGQGLEFLIYFQGNSAPDKSGLPSDRFSAERTGGSVSTLTIQRTQQEDSAVYLCASSPGHYEQYFGPGTRLTVT.

The rearrangement uses TRBV27 and TRBJ2-7, with 12 bases matching TRBD1. Germline V lookup: CDR1 MNHEY, CDR2 SMNVEV (reference sequence). The length of the CDR3 is 15 residues. V dropped 4 bases and J dropped 5; count of bases not matched to a gene: 6. CDR3 sequence (DNA): TGTGCCAGCAGTTCCCCCGGGACAGGGGGCAACGAGCAGTACTTC. Its protein is CASSSPGTGGNEQYF.

This clone is a singleton in its sample. This chain connects TRBV20-1 to TRBJ2-2; the match to TRBD2 covers 13 bases. This CDR3 region has 19 residues. Germline V gene lookup returns CDR1 DFQATT and CDR2 SNEGSKA (reference sequence). After removal of 3 bases from V and 4 bases from J, the junction contained 14 bases not matched to a gene. CDR3 loop: CSASPPPGLAGVSTGELFF. In DNA form, the CDR3 reads TGCAGTGCTAGTCCCCCACCCGGACTAGCGGGAGTCTCCACCGGGGAGCTGTTTTTT.

The rearrangement links TRBV19 to TRBJ1-5; D is ambiguous. Germline values: CDR1 LNHDA, CDR2 SQIVND (reference sequence). The CDR3 totals 15 residues. V was cut by 3 bases and J by 4 bases, with 13 bases left in between. CDR3 region: CASSIGLTENQPQHF. The CDR3 DNA reads TGTGCCAGTAGTATTGGACTGACGGAGAATCAGCCCCAGCATTTT.